This T cell receptor beta chain was found in a study of cytomegalovirus exposure and HLA in healthy donors. Study-wide findings and caveats: Being productive about 87% or about 30% of the time was typical of most TCR beta V segments in an earlier analysis. Through in vitro validation, three CMV-associated chains were shown to be specific for CMV antigens. In a later analysis, the majority of CMV-associated beta chains seemingly showed HLA restriction.

In regard to this clone: Its antigen is unknown.

The CDR3 consists of 16 residues. Germline CDR1 is SGHRS and CDR2 is YFSETQ. Trimming stripped 3 bases from V and 0 bases from J, with 13 bases between. Researchers ran the PCR with 60 Vbeta and 13 Jbeta primers. In the authors' methods: In a later analysis, some 80 million unique TCR beta chains included roughly 11 million shared by two or more donors. Method: immunoSEQ multiplex PCR; TCRdb's copy keeps in-frame clones and lacks some. Clone size and V and J calls were adopted from that table, with D and trimming inferred from the DNA. The sample shows about 59,000 clones, 75% to 90% of them seen only once.

The TCR comes from a woman aged 35 to 49 in good health and CMV-seronegative. The sample was PBMCs. The chain has TRBV5-1 and TRBJ1-5; D is perhaps TRBD1 (5 bases). In nucleotides, the CDR3 is TGCGCCAGCAGCTCTTGGACACCTTATAGCAATCAGCCCCAGCATTTT. It encodes CASSSWTPYSNQPQHF.